A single sample is the source of the 23 T cell receptor beta chains below, sequenced in a study of cytomegalovirus exposure and HLA in healthy donors. Researchers ran the PCR with 60 Vbeta and 13 Jbeta primers. Data came from immunoSEQ multiplex PCR; TCRdb stores just in-frame clones and leaves some out. The data contain approximately 170,000 clones, around 63% of them seen just once; the ten biggest clones take up around 4.5%. The sample taken for sequencing was PBMCs. The receptor source for this set is a woman aged 18 to 35 in good health and CMV-seropositive.

The chain links TRBV4-1 to TRBJ1-2; 8 nucleotides line up with TRBD1. Germline assignment: CDR1 MGHRA and CDR2 YSYEKL. The CDR3 sequence is 18 residues long. V dropped 0 bases and J dropped 6; count of bases not matched to a gene: 15. The DNA for the CDR3 is TGCGCCAGCAGCCAAGAAACAATGGCGCGACAGGGGAGGGATGGCTACACCTTC. This gives the protein CASSQETMARQGRDGYTF.

The chain is built from TRBV6-5 and TRBJ2-1; D not certain. Germline V gene data show CDR1 as MNHEY and CDR2 as SVGAGI. The CDR3 has 16 residues. The ends were cut back, 0 bases at V and 2 bases at J, with 11 bases in the middle. CDR3 sequence (DNA): TGTGCCAGCAGTTACTCGATGGCTTCGACCTACAATGAGCAGTTCTTC. The encoded protein is CASSYSMASTYNEQFF.

This clone was seen once. The V call is TRBV19, the J call TRBJ2-3, with D possibly matching TRBD2 (6 bases). The CDR3 is 17 amino acids. V shed 4 bases and J shed 4 bases, with 21 bases lying between them. Looked up from germline, CDR1 is LNHDA and CDR2 is SQIVND (reference sequence). The CDR3 DNA sequence: TGTGCCAGTAGTACCGGGACTGGAGCCCGAGGCCCAGATACGCAGTATTTT. As protein: CASSTGTGARGPDTQYF.

The chain uses TRBV19 and TRBJ2-1, with TRBD2 matching over 12 bases. From germline, CDR1 is LNHDA and CDR2 SQIVND (reference sequence). This CDR3 contains 15 residues. Trimming at V came to 3 bases and at J to 4 bases, leaving 1 base not matched to a gene. In DNA form, the CDR3 reads TGTGCCAGTAGTATCGGGACTAGCGGGTACAATGAGCAGTTCTTC. As protein: CASSIGTSGYNEQFF.

This sequence joins TRBV29-1 and TRBJ2-1; perhaps TRBD1 as D (5 bases). The germline V and J ends were trimmed by 0 bases and 7 bases, with 10 bases remaining between them. The CDR3 runs to 13 residues. Per germline, CDR1 SQVTM and CDR2 ANQGSEA. The CDR3 nucleotides read TGCAGCGTTGAAGACGTTAGGGGAAATGAGCAGTTCTTC. Its translation: CSVEDVRGNEQFF.

V and J are TRBV27 and TRBJ2-1, with D possibly TRBD2 on 5 matching bases. Trimming left V 4 bases short and J 4 bases short, with 5 bases between. The CDR3 is 12 residues long. The V gene's germline CDR1 is MNHEY and CDR2 SMNVEV (reference sequence). As DNA, the CDR3 is TGTGCCAGCAGTTCGGGATACAATGAGCAGTTCTTC. It translates to CASSSGYNEQFF.

The chain joins TRBV6-1 to TRBJ1-1; TRBD1 matches at 7 bases. J gave up 4 bases and V 6 bases, and 5 bases lay outside the gene matches. CDR3 length equals 13 residues. Germline lookup yields CDR1 MNHNS and CDR2 SASEGT. The CDR3, as DNA: TGTGCCAGCAGCCAGACAGGGACCACTGAAGCTTTCTTT. Translating gives CASSQTGTTEAFF.

This clone has only a few counts. The chain links TRBV11-2 to TRBJ2-7; D is ambiguous. V shed 3 bases and J shed 6 bases, with 6 bases lying between them. Germline V CDR1 and CDR2: SGHAT, FQNNGV. The CDR3 covers 11 residues. CDR3 bases: TGTGCCAGCAGCTTCTCCAGCGAGCAGTACTTC. It translates to CASSFSSEQYF.

This clone has only one observation. The rearrangement links TRBV7-3 to TRBJ2-7; TRBD1 agrees at 10 bases. Trimming cost V 2 bases and J 6 bases; bases outside gene matches: 1. The CDR3 is 13 residues long. CDR1 is SGHTA and CDR2 is FQGTGA in the germline V gene. CDR3 amino acids: CASSLGTGAEQYF. CDR3 sequence (DNA): TGTGCCAGCAGCTTAGGGACAGGGGCCGAGCAGTACTTC.

The sample holds a few counts of this clone. The rearrangement joins TRBV10-1 to TRBJ2-4; D might be TRBD1 (6 bases). With 2 bases removed from V and 9 bases from J, the gap between germline ends came to 23 bases. This CDR3 region has 17 residues. Germline V CDR1 and CDR2: WNHNN, SYGVQD (reference sequence). This CDR3 reads CASSEPEGHRDGGIQYF. The CDR3 DNA sequence: TGCGCCAGCAGTGAGCCCGAAGGGCACAGGGATGGGGGCATTCAGTACTTC.

This sequence joins TRBV27 and TRBJ2-7, with a tentative D call TRBD1 (5 bases). The CDR3 is 15 amino acids. CDR1 is MNHEY, CDR2 SMNVEV, per germline (reference sequence). V was pared by 6 bases and J by 7 bases, with 22 bases between. The CDR3 reads CASSLSAGNVREQYF. CDR3 nucleotide sequence: TGTGCCAGCAGCCTCTCGGCAGGGAACGTGAGAGAGCAGTACTTC.

The chain links TRBV27 to TRBJ1-4, with D hard to call. The CDR3 runs to 12 residues. V lost 3 bases and J 7 bases, leaving 6 bases between the germline ends. Germline values: CDR1 MNHEY, CDR2 SMNVEV (reference sequence). The CDR3 protein is CASSLTGEKLFF. The CDR3 coding sequence is TGTGCCAGCAGTTTGACGGGTGAAAAACTGTTTTTT.

This clone was seen more than once but under ten times. The chain is built from TRBV18 and TRBJ1-5, with 8 bases identical to TRBD1. The CDR3 has 15 amino acids. V shed 6 bases, J shed 4 bases, and the junction held 8 bases outside the gene matches. Looked up from germline, CDR1 is KGHSH and CDR2 is LQKENI. This CDR3 reads CASSQRDRRNQPQHF. The CDR3 DNA is TGTGCCAGCTCTCAAAGGGACAGGAGAAATCAGCCCCAGCATTTT.

This clone was counted a few times. This chain uses TRBV9 with TRBJ2-2; 11 bases match TRBD2. The CDR3 runs 18 residues. V was pared by 0 bases and J by 0 bases, with 4 bases of the junction left unmatched. Germline V gene lookup returns CDR1 SGDLS and CDR2 YYNGEE. CDR3 bases: TGTGCCAGCAGCGTAGTGCTAGCGGGAGGTACGAACACCGGGGAGCTGTTTTTT. It translates to CASSVVLAGGTNTGELFF.

This clone was counted a few times. The chain couples TRBV30 to TRBJ2-7; 7 bases agree with TRBD1. Germline V lookup: CDR1 GTSNPN, CDR2 SVGIG (reference sequence). Losses at the gene ends were 5 bases for V and 5 bases for J; bases not matched to a gene: 9. There are 13 residues in the CDR3. The CDR3 DNA is TGTGCCTGGGGTCTCGACAGGGCCGACGAGCAGTACTTC. This encodes CAWGLDRADEQYF.

The genes are TRBV5-4 and TRBJ2-3; possibly TRBD1 for D (5 bases). Trimming cost V 3 bases and J 6 bases, with 17 bases left between them. The CDR3 sequence is 15 residues long. Germline values: CDR1 SGHNT, CDR2 YYREEE (reference sequence). The DNA of the CDR3 is TGTGCCAGCAGCTCTAGGACAAGGACGGCCGATACGCAGTATTTT. This sequence encodes CASSSRTRTADTQYF. The complete variable domain, with remaining parts taken from reference TRBV5-4 and TRBJ2-3, reads ETGVTQSPTHLIKTRGQQVTLRCSSQSGHNTVSWYQQALGQGPQFIFQYYREEENGRGNFPPRFSGLQFPNYSSELNVNALELDDSALYLCASSSRTRTADTQYFGPGTRLTVL.

The CDR3, as DNA: TGTGCCAGCAGCGAGGGACTAGCGGGGGGAGAATTCTTC. This gives the protein CASSEGLAGGEFF. The V and J genes are TRBV9 and TRBJ2-1, with 15 bases identical to TRBD2. With V trimmed by 3 bases and J by 16 bases, 5 bases remained unmatched. Per germline, CDR1 SGDLS and CDR2 YYNGEE. The CDR3 totals 13 residues. The full variable domain, rest sourced from reference TRBV9 and TRBJ2-1, is DSGVTQTPKHLITATGQRVTLRCSPRSGDLSVYWYQQSLDQGLQFLIQYYNGEERAKGNILERFSAQQFPDLHSELNLSSLELGDSALYFCASSEGLAGGEFFGPGTRLTVL.

The chain carries TRBV5-6 and TRBJ1-2; D gene ambiguous. Germline V gives CDR1 SGHDT, CDR2 YYEEEE. This CDR3 is built from 15 residues. Trimming shortened V by 1 base and J by 5 bases, and 15 bases separated the two germline ends. The CDR3 is CASSLRGGLPYGYTF. The CDR3, as DNA: TGTGCCAGCAGCTTGCGGGGAGGGCTACCTTATGGCTACACCTTC.

This clone was counted between two and nine times. The chain joins TRBV5-4 to TRBJ2-7; 7 bases are a match to TRBD1. The CDR3 has 17 residues. Germline V CDR1 and CDR2: SGHNT, YYREEE (reference sequence). V lost 0 bases to trimming and J lost 2 bases; unmatched junction nucleotides: 11. For the CDR3, the DNA is TGTGCCAGCAGCTTGGCCTCGACAGGGAGAAGGGCCTACGAGCAGTACTTC. Amino acids: CASSLASTGRRAYEQYF.

With regard to this clone: An end of the junction does not agree with germline; a read error may underlie this. This CDR3 is CVSSPRTGFAYEQYF. CDR3 DNA sequence: TGCGTCAGCAGCCCCAGGACAGGGTTTGCCTACGAGCAGTACTTC. This chain links TRBV4-3 with TRBJ2-7; TRBD1 matches at 8 bases. Germline lookup yields CDR1 LGHNA and CDR2 YSLEER. The CDR3 totals 15 residues.

The chain uses TRBV4-3 and TRBJ2-5; 8 positions match TRBD1. V trimming: 3 bases; J trimming: 5 bases; junction bases outside the gene matches: 5. The CDR3 length is 14 residues. CDR1 LGHNA and CDR2 YSLEER come from the germline V gene. CDR3: CASSQDRDWETQYF. The CDR3 region has the DNA TGCGCCAGCAGCCAGGACAGGGACTGGGAGACCCAGTACTTC.

Note on this clone: This specimen includes other DNA sequences encoding the same CDR3. The chain recombines TRBV21-1 with TRBJ2-1; no check of the table's D call, TRBD2, against the DNA was made. TRBV21-1 is a pseudogene. This CDR3 region has 15 residues. CDR3 sequence: CASSKRPASGNEQFF. The CDR3 DNA reads as TGTGCCAGCAGCAAAAGACCGGCTAGTGGGAATGAGCAGTTCTTC.

V and J are TRBV28 and TRBJ1-5; 10 nucleotides line up with TRBD1. Germline lookup yields CDR1 MDHEN and CDR2 SYDVKM. CDR3 length equals 14 residues. Trimming took 6 bases from V and 6 from J; bases not matched to a gene: 5. The CDR3 spells CASRLGDRGQPQHF. The CDR3 coding sequence is TGTGCCAGCAGACTAGGGGACAGGGGTCAGCCCCAGCATTTT.